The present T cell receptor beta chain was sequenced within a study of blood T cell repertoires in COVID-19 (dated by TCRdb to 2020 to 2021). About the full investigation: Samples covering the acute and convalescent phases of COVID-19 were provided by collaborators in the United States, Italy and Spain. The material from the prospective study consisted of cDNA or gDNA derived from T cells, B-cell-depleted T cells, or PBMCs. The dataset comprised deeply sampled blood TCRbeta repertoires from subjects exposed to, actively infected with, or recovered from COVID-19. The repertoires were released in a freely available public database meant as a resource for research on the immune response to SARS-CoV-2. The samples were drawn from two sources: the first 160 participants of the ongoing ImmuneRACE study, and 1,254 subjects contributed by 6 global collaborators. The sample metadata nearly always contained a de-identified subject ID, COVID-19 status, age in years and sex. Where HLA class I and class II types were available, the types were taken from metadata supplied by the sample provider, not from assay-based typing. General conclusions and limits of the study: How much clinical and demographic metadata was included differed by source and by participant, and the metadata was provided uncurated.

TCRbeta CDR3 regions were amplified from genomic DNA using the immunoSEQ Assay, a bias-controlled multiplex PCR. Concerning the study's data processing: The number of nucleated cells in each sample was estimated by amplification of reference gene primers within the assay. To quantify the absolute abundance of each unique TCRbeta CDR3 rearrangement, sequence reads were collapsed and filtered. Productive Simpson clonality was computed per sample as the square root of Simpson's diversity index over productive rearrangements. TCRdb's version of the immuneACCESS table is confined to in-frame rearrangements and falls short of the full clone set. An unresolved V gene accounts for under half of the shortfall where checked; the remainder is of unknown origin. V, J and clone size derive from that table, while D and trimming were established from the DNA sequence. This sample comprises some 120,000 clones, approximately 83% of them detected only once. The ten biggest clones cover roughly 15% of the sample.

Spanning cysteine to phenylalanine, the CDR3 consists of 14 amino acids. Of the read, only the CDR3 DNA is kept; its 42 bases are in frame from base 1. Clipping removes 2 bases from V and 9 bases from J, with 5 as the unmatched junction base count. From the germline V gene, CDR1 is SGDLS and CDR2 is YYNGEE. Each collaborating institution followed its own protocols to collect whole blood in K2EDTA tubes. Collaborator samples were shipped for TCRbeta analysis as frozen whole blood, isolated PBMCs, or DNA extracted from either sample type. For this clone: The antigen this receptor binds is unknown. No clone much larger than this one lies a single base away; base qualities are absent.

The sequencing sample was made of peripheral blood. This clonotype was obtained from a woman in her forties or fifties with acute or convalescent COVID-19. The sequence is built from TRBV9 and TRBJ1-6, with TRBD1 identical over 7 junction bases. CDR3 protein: CASSVRQGGSPLHF. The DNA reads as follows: TGTGCCAGCAGCGTCCGACAGGGCGGTTCACCCCTCCACTTT.